The 27 T cell receptor beta chains presented below share a single source sample, sequenced in a study of read filtering for tumor transcriptome and immune sequencing (dated by TCRdb to between 2020 and 2021). The data were produced on an Illumina HiSeq 4000. Starting from 350 to 500 ng RNA, TCR libraries were constructed with the Immunoverse kit using molecular barcoded adaptors that cover the alpha/delta and beta/gamma chains. In-frame beta chains were kept once TCRdb had trimmed the public reads at Q25 with fastp and called clones with MiXCR. Rows with one shared CDR3 protein collapse into an entry with the most common genes and DNA. A total of 100,000 to 150,000 distinct CDR3 sequences appear in this sample, 10% to 15% of them only once. The ten most abundant clones make up approximately 11% of the sample. Sequencing was carried out using a population of CD138-negative cells sorted from bone marrow. The cell subset or site label, read with the paper, signifies: bone marrow mononuclear cells depleted of CD138+ plasma/myeloma cells by negative magnetic selection. The receptors come from a donor aged 40 or older with multiple myeloma.

There are a few counts of this clonotype. The rearrangement links TRBV29-1 to TRBJ2-5; D ambiguous. The CDR3 runs to 12 residues. Trimming removed 7 bases from V and 4 bases from J, with 13 bases in between. Germline V gene sequence: CDR1 SQVTM, CDR2 ANQGSEA. The CDR3 sequence: CSARPRAETQYF. CDR3 coding DNA: TGCAGCGCCAGACCGAGAGCAGAGACCCAGTACTTC.

This clonotype was recorded many times. The CDR3 is CASSTVAWEKLFF. The CDR3 DNA follows: TGTGCCAGCTCTACCGTCGCTTGGGAAAAACTGTTTTTT. The rearrangement links TRBV18 to TRBJ1-4; D gene unclear. This CDR3 contains 13 residues. Germline CDR1 reads KGHSH; CDR2 reads LQKENI. V shed 6 bases and J shed 8 bases, with 13 bases lying between them.

This clonotype was counted ten times or more. The chain has TRBV5-1 and TRBJ2-1, with D uncertain. The CDR3 has 15 amino acids. Germline assignment: CDR1 SGHRS and CDR2 YFSETQ. The V end lost 0 bases, the J end lost 1 base, and 8 bases lay between the germline ends. CDR3 amino acids: CASSLEAASYNEQFF. CDR3 DNA sequence: TGCGCCAGCAGCTTGGAGGCCGCGTCCTACAATGAGCAGTTCTTC.

The sample holds many counts of this clonotype. This sequence joins TRBV5-1 and TRBJ2-3; TRBD2 agrees at 15 bases. Germline CDR1 and CDR2: SGHRS and YFSETQ. V dropped 2 bases and J dropped 5; count of bases not matched to a gene: 3. There are 16 residues in the CDR3. The CDR3 region is CASSLPGLAGGDTQYF. CDR3 nucleotides: TGCGCCAGCAGCTTACCGGGACTAGCGGGAGGAGATACGCAGTATTTT.

This clonotype has at least ten counts. This chain joins TRBV7-9 and TRBJ2-1; 13 bases fit TRBD2. Losses at the gene ends were 5 bases for V and 8 bases for J; bases not matched to a gene: 9. The CDR3 extends over 16 amino acids. The germline V gene encodes CDR1 SEHNR and CDR2 FQNEAQ (reference sequence). This CDR3 reads CASSPALAGGPYEQFF. The CDR3 DNA reads TGTGCCAGCAGCCCTGCACTAGCGGGAGGGCCTTATGAGCAGTTCTTC.

This clonotype was seen repeatedly, ten times or more. The chain combines TRBV4-2 with TRBJ2-3, with 11 positions matching TRBD2. The V and J ends lost 7 bases and 6 bases, in that order; junction bases with no gene match: 9. Germline CDR1 reads LGHNA; CDR2 reads YNFKEQ. The CDR3 totals 15 residues. In DNA form, the CDR3 reads TGTGCCAGCACCCTGGGACTAGCGGATCCTGATACGCAGTATTTT. Translation gives CASTLGLADPDTQYF.

As regards this clonotype: Just one base apart from a much larger clone, this may be a read error. Written as DNA, the CDR3 is TGTGCCTCAGGACAGGGAGGTCATGGCTACACCTTC. As protein: CASGQGGHGYTF. The J gene is TRBJ1-2, the V gene TRBV30; 8 positions match TRBD1. CDR3 length equals 12 residues. Looked up from germline, CDR1 is GTSNPN and CDR2 is SVGIG (reference sequence). The junction had 7 bases not matched to a gene; V was cut back by 7 bases and J by 6 bases.

The rearrangement joins TRBV4-2 to TRBJ2-1, with TRBD2 matching over 9 bases. V was clipped by 0 bases and J by 5 bases; unmatched bases: 11. This CDR3 has 18 residues. Germline loops: CDR1 LGHNA, CDR2 YNFKEQ. The CDR3 here is CASSQDRGVAGVNNEQFF. CDR3 coding DNA: TGTGCCAGCAGCCAAGACAGAGGGGTAGCGGGAGTCAACAATGAGCAGTTCTTC.

Ten or more counts support this clonotype. This sequence joins TRBV11-2 and TRBJ2-5; D possibly uses TRBD1 or TRBD2 (5 bases each). This CDR3 is 18 amino acids long. CDR1 and CDR2 (germline): SGHAT, FQNNGV. V was trimmed by 1 base and J by 0 bases, leaving 18 bases between them. The CDR3 nucleotides are TGTGCCAGCAGCTTAGTGGGACCAGCGACGCCCTACCAAGAGACCCAGTACTTC. Amino acids: CASSLVGPATPYQETQYF.

This clonotype was seen at least ten times. The chain carries TRBV7-9 and TRBJ2-1, with a weak D call TRBD1 (6 bases). Germline CDR1 reads SEHNR; CDR2 reads FQNEAQ (reference sequence). The CDR3 contains 13 residues. Trimming pared 4 bases from V and 7 bases from J, leaving 11 bases between. The CDR3 DNA is TGTGCCAGCAGCTCCAAACAGGGAAATGAGCAGTTCTTC. It yields the protein CASSSKQGNEQFF.

The chain joins TRBV18 to TRBJ2-3, with TRBD2 matching 10 bases. CDR1 and CDR2 from the germline V gene are KGHSH and LQKENI. The CDR3 has 17 amino acids. The ends lost 2 bases at V and 3 bases at J; junction bases unmatched: 8. CDR3 sequence reads: CASSPIRAGGVTDTQYF. DNA of the CDR3: TGTGCCAGCTCACCAATTCGAGCGGGAGGGGTAACAGATACGCAGTATTTT.

This clonotype was seen a few times. The gene calls are TRBV12-3 or TRBV12-4 and TRBJ2-5; a possible D gene is TRBD1 (5 bases). Trimming removed 8 bases at V and 2 bases at J, with 21 bases between. This CDR3 has 16 residues. CDR3 nucleotide sequence: TGTGCCAGCCGCAGCTACCGACAGCAGAATCAAGAGACCCAGTACTTC. The encoded protein is CASRSYRQQNQETQYF.

This clonotype came up a few times. Being one base from a much bigger clone, this may be a read error. The rearrangement joins TRBV19 to TRBJ2-1, with TRBD2 identical over 8 bases. Looked up from germline, CDR1 is LNHDA and CDR2 is SQIVND (reference sequence). CDR3 length: 14 residues. CDR3 residues: CASRYSGSYNVQFF. The DNA for the CDR3 is TGTGCCAGTAGGTACAGCGGGAGCTACAATGTGCAGTTCTTC.

This sequence joins TRBV5-1 and TRBJ1-1, with D possibly being TRBD1 (6 bases). The germline V gene has CDR1 SGHRS and CDR2 YFSETQ. The V and J ends lost 1 base and 6 bases respectively, with 13 bases between them. The CDR3 has 14 amino acids. The DNA of the CDR3 is TGCGCCAGCAGCTTGATAGGGGGTGACGCTGAAGCTTTCTTT. As protein: CASSLIGGDAEAFF. Full variable domain (outside the CDR3, taken from reference TRBV5-1 and TRBJ1-1): KAGVTQTPRYLIKTRGQQVTLSCSPISGHRSVSWYQQTPGQGLQFLFEYFSETQRNKGNFPGRFSGRQFSNSRSEMNVSTLELGDSALYLCASSLIGGDAEAFFGQGTRLTVV.

This clonotype was detected many times. The chain couples TRBV6-1 to TRBJ2-7, with 7 bases lining up with TRBD1. This CDR3 spans 15 amino acids. Germline V gives CDR1 MNHNS, CDR2 SASEGT. J lost 4 bases, V lost 6 bases, and 12 bases had no gene match. The CDR3 is CASRLRDRSGYEQYF. CDR3 DNA sequence: TGTGCCAGCAGACTCCGGGACAGATCAGGATACGAGCAGTACTTC.

A few counts support this clonotype. V usage is TRBV7-9 and J usage is TRBJ2-2; the match to TRBD1 covers 8 bases. CDR3 length: 16 amino acids. Germline CDR1 is SEHNR and CDR2 is FQNEAQ (reference sequence). Losses at the gene ends were 4 bases for V and 11 bases for J; bases not matched to a gene: 15. Written as DNA, the CDR3 is TGTGCCAGCAGCTCCCCCTGGACAGGGAAAACTGCAGAGCTGTTTTTT. This sequence encodes CASSSPWTGKTAELFF.

This clonotype was seen many times. The CDR3 protein is CASSPQESYEQYF. CDR3 in DNA: TGTGCCAGCAGCCCCCAGGAATCCTACGAGCAGTACTTC. This chain uses TRBV4-2 with TRBJ2-7; no definite D call. Germline values: CDR1 LGHNA, CDR2 YNFKEQ. CDR3 length: 13 residues. With 4 bases removed from V and 1 base from J, the gap between germline ends came to 8 bases.

This clonotype was counted at least ten times. The genes are TRBV3-1 and TRBJ1-5, with no clear D. The CDR3 covers 14 residues. V lost 0 bases and J lost 7, with 10 bases in between. Germline CDR1 LGHDT, CDR2 YNNKEL (reference sequence). Here the CDR3 DNA reads TGTGCCAGCAGCCAAGATGTCGGAGAACAGCCCCAGCATTTT. It is translated as CASSQDVGEQPQHF.

Comment on this clonotype: The junction departs from germline at one end; a sequencing error may be responsible. The chain carries TRBV12-3 or TRBV12-4 and TRBJ1-1; D is unresolved. The CDR3 is made up of 14 amino acids. The CDR3 sequence is CAGSLSLDGTEAFF. The CDR3 DNA follows: TGTGCCGGCAGTTTAAGCTTGGATGGCACTGAAGCTTTCTTT.

This clonotype was counted many times. This chain connects TRBV20-1 to TRBJ2-3; the match to TRBD2 covers 10 bases. J was trimmed by 4 bases and V by 5 bases; bases with no gene match: 9. CDR3 length equals 15 residues. CDR1 is DFQATT and CDR2 is SNEGSKA in the germline V gene (reference sequence). The CDR3 reads CSAPPESGGADTQYF. The DNA for the CDR3 is TGCAGTGCTCCCCCTGAAAGCGGGGGGGCAGATACGCAGTATTTT.

This clonotype has a count of ten or more. This chain uses TRBV2 with TRBJ2-1, with unresolved D. Germline V gene sequence: CDR1 SNHLY, CDR2 FYNNEI. Trimming left V 1 base short and J 6 bases short, with 10 bases between. The CDR3 has 14 residues. Written as DNA, the CDR3 is TGTGCCAGCAGTGAAGTTACGACAAGCAATGAGCAGTTCTTC. Amino acids: CASSEVTTSNEQFF.

In its sample, this clonotype was seen many times. The rearrangement joins TRBV5-1 to TRBJ2-1; D remains ambiguous. The germline CDR1 and CDR2 sequences are SGHRS and YFSETQ. The CDR3 consists of 15 residues. Between the trimmed V and J ends, which lost 4 bases and 0 bases, there was a span of 11 bases. The CDR3 loop is CASSTGRVSYNEQFF. The CDR3 DNA follows: TGCGCCAGCAGCACCGGACGGGTCTCCTACAATGAGCAGTTCTTC.

This clonotype was observed at least ten times. The rearrangement joins TRBV9 to TRBJ2-1, with D unresolved. V was cut by 7 bases and J by 5 bases, with 10 bases left in between. This CDR3 is built from 12 residues. Germline loops: CDR1 SGDLS, CDR2 YYNGEE. The CDR3 protein is CASGITHNEQFF. CDR3 sequence (DNA): TGTGCCAGCGGGATAACCCACAATGAGCAGTTCTTC.

The chain is built from TRBV6-5 and TRBJ2-5, with 7 bases lining up with TRBD2. Germline CDR1 reads MNHEY; CDR2 reads SVGAGI. Losses at the gene ends were 6 bases for V and 1 base for J; bases not matched to a gene: 5. The CDR3 runs 14 residues. As DNA, the CDR3 is TGTGCCAGCAGGTTAGCGGGCCGCCAAGAGACCCAGTACTTC. This encodes CASRLAGRQETQYF.

This clonotype was recorded at least ten times. The chain has TRBV20-1 and TRBJ2-3; 7 bases fit TRBD2. Germline V gene data show CDR1 as DFQATT and CDR2 as SNEGSKA (reference sequence). This CDR3 has 14 amino acids. The V and J ends lost 2 bases and 3 bases, in that order; junction bases with no gene match: 5. CDR3 DNA: TGCAGTGCTAGATGGGCGGGGGTAACAGATACGCAGTATTTT. Protein: CSARWAGVTDTQYF.

This clonotype has ten or more counts. The chain uses TRBV5-1 and TRBJ2-5, with D tentatively TRBD2 (6 bases). V was cut by 4 bases and J by 5 bases, with 15 bases left in between. Per germline, CDR1 SGHRS and CDR2 YFSETQ. This CDR3 contains 14 residues. The CDR3: CASSTSLAIETQYF. In nucleotides, the CDR3 is TGCGCCAGCAGCACCTCACTAGCTATTGAGACCCAGTACTTC.

This clonotype has a count of ten or more. The CDR3 reads CASSLATVGYNEQFF. The CDR3 DNA reads TGCGCCAGCAGCTTGGCCACGGTGGGCTACAATGAGCAGTTCTTC. The genes are TRBV5-1 and TRBJ2-1; D is unclear. Germline V CDR1 and CDR2: SGHRS, YFSETQ. V was trimmed by 0 bases and J by 3 bases, leaving 10 bases between them. This CDR3 is built from 15 residues. Combining the CDR3 with reference TRBV5-1 and TRBJ2-1 gives the whole variable domain KAGVTQTPRYLIKTRGQQVTLSCSPISGHRSVSWYQQTPGQGLQFLFEYFSETQRNKGNFPGRFSGRQFSNSRSEMNVSTLELGDSALYLCASSLATVGYNEQFFGPGTRLTVL.